The 10 T cell receptor beta chains reported below all come from one sample, sequenced in a study of blood T cell repertoires in COVID-19. Libraries were prepared by immunoSEQ multiplex PCR; TCRdb keeps only in-frame clonotypes and omits some of them. Here the sample spans around 230,000 clones, about 79% being singletons. The sequenced material came from peripheral blood. These receptors were taken from a woman at least 80 years old with acute or convalescent COVID-19.

This clone has a single count. The chain carries TRBV11-2 and TRBJ2-3; 8 bases line up with TRBD1. The CDR3 totals 16 residues. Trimming removed 0 bases from V and 5 bases from J; junction bases left unmatched: 7. Germline values: CDR1 SGHAT, CDR2 FQNNGV. The CDR3 region is CASSLEGTGGIDTQYF. The CDR3 coding sequence is TGTGCCAGCAGCTTAGAGGGGACAGGAGGGATAGATACGCAGTATTTT.

This clone has just one count. The chain's CDR3 is CASSPPRLGVTWQETQYF. As DNA, the CDR3 is TGTGCCAGCTCACCACCCAGACTAGGGGTTACGTGGCAAGAGACCCAGTACTTC. The chain has TRBV18 and TRBJ2-5, with TRBD2 as a possible D gene (6 bases). The CDR3 has 18 amino acids. The V gene lost 0 bases and the J gene lost 2 bases, with 19 bases spanning the gap. Germline CDR1 reads KGHSH; CDR2 reads LQKENI. The full variable domain, with the rest looked up from reference TRBV18 and TRBJ2-5, is NAGVMQNPRHLVRRRGQEARLRCSPMKGHSHVYWYRQLPEEGLKFMVYLQKENIIDESGMPKERFSAEFPKEGPSILRIQQVVRGDSAAYFCASSPPRLGVTWQETQYFGPGTRLLVL.

Only a few counts were recorded for this clone. The CDR3 DNA is TGTGCCAGCAGTCAACCCGGTCGCTCCTACGAGCAGTACTTC. Amino acid sequence: CASSQPGRSYEQYF. The chain links TRBV28 to TRBJ2-7, with D unclear. This CDR3 comprises 14 residues. V was clipped by 5 bases and J by 0 bases, with 11 bases between them. Germline lookup yields CDR1 MDHEN and CDR2 SYDVKM.

This clone came up a few times. V gene TRBV21-1 combines with J gene TRBJ2-2; the D call TRBD1 from the table was never checked on the DNA. TRBV21-1 is described as a pseudogene. This CDR3 contains 17 residues. The CDR3 nucleotides are TGTGCCAGCAGCAGGCAGAAGGGGGAGAAGGACACCGGGGAGCTGTTTTTT. Residues: CASSRQKGEKDTGELFF.

The chain joins TRBV7-8 to TRBJ1-3; no definite D call. CDR3 length: 16 amino acids. Germline lookup yields CDR1 SGHVS and CDR2 FQNEAQ. Trimming took off 0 bases at V and 0 bases at J, with 9 bases between the two ends. CDR3 in DNA: TGTGCCAGCAGCTTAGCACCGAGAACCTCTGGAAACACCATATATTTT. Translated, it gives CASSLAPRTSGNTIYF. The full variable domain, completed using reference TRBV7-8 and TRBJ1-3, is GAGVSQSPRYKVAKRGQDVALRCDPISGHVSLFWYQQALGQGPEFLTYFQNEAQLDKSGLPSDRFFAERPEGSVSTLKIQRTQQEDSAVYLCASSLAPRTSGNTIYFGEGSWLTVV.

J is TRBJ2-4 and V is TRBV19; 11 nucleotides align to TRBD1. Trimming at V came to 1 base and at J to 6 bases, leaving 8 bases not matched to a gene. Germline V gene data show CDR1 as LNHDA and CDR2 as SQIVND (reference sequence). The CDR3 runs 17 residues. The CDR3 DNA sequence: TGTGCCAGTAGTATAGCCCGCGGGACAGGGGGTCGAAACATTCAGTACTTC. Its protein is CASSIARGTGGRNIQYF.

This chain links TRBV15 with TRBJ1-2; TRBD1 is a possible D gene (5 bases). Germline loops: CDR1 LNHNV, CDR2 YYDKDF (reference sequence). V lost 3 bases to trimming and J lost 6 bases, with 20 bases between them. This CDR3 region has 16 residues. The CDR3: CATSRQMGGEGDGYTF. Here the CDR3 DNA reads TGTGCCACCAGCAGGCAGATGGGAGGGGAAGGGGATGGCTACACCTTC.

This clone was seen a handful of times. The rearrangement uses TRBV7-2 and TRBJ2-3, with unresolved D. Germline assignment: CDR1 SGHTA and CDR2 FQGNSA. CDR3 size: 13 residues. The ends were cut back, 6 bases at V and 6 bases at J, with 13 bases in the middle. The CDR3 DNA sequence: TGTGCCAGCAGGCCAGAGGCAGTCGATACGCAGTATTTT. It translates to CASRPEAVDTQYF.

Only one count was recorded for this clone. The chain carries TRBV7-3 and TRBJ1-1; D unclear. V gave up 2 bases and J gave up 1 base, with 5 bases separating them. CDR1 and CDR2 (germline): SGHTA, FQGTGA. The CDR3 has 13 residues. The CDR3 loop reads CASSLEENTEAFF. DNA for the CDR3: TGTGCCAGCAGCTTAGAGGAGAACACTGAAGCTTTCTTT.

The rearrangement joins TRBV2 to TRBJ1-1, with 12 bases fitting TRBD1. J gave up 4 bases and V 6 bases, and 9 bases lay outside the gene matches. Germline V gives CDR1 SNHLY, CDR2 FYNNEI. CDR3 length: 16 amino acids. The CDR3 here is CASSPGTGGGGTEAFF. CDR3 coding DNA: TGTGCCAGCAGCCCCGGGACAGGGGGCGGGGGCACTGAAGCTTTCTTT.